This T cell receptor beta chain was identified during a study of Graves' ophthalmopathy and Graves' hyperthyroidism. The study's findings and limits: A model of 13 signatures distinguished ophthalmopathy from stable hyperthyroidism at around 90% sensitivity and roughly 80% specificity. The model predicted progression of ophthalmopathy with a sensitivity of about 70%, and its specificity was 72% to 85%.

The CDR3 length is 16 residues. Per the germline V gene, CDR1 is DFQATT and CDR2 is SNEGSKA (reference sequence). V was trimmed by 0 bases and J by 4 bases, leaving 18 bases between them. This clonotype was seen many times. The antigen is undetermined. Moderately to severely active ophthalmopathy under 3 months, CAS at least 3, NOSPECS at least 4. PBMCs had their origin in fresh peripheral blood (roughly 10 ml). Amplification of the TCR beta CDR3 regions used RNA transcripts (as template). Following a first-round RT-PCR that used HTBI primers, a second-round multiplex PCR was carried out. One entry per CDR3 protein, called by TCRdb with MiXCR from the multiplex PCR reads. The data show about 160,000 distinct CDR3 sequences, roughly 36% seen once.

The sequence was obtained from a man aged 25-45 years with Graves' ophthalmopathy. The sequenced sample was peripheral blood. The rearrangement uses TRBV20-1 and TRBJ2-5; maybe TRBD2 (6 bases). This CDR3 reads CSARDQEGGPVETQYF. The CDR3 coding sequence is TGCAGTGCTAGAGATCAGGAGGGCGGTCCGGTAGAGACCCAGTACTTC.